This T cell receptor beta chain was recorded in a study of blood T cell repertoires in COVID-19. Study-level information: Donors in the United States, Italy and Spain gave samples during acute or convalescent COVID-19. Sources were T cells, B-cell-depleted T cells, or PBMCs; the material itself was cDNA or gDNA.

This clone was observed a single time. Authors' methods: For nucleated cells, counts were estimated from reference gene primer amplification. Profiled with immunoSEQ multiplex PCR; TCRdb holds only in-frame clones, not every one. D and trimming come from the DNA, and the V and J calls and clone size come from that table. Here the sample spans about 190,000 clones, 80% to 90% being singletons. Germline V gene sequence: CDR1 SGHTA, CDR2 FQGTGA. Trimming took 5 bases from V and 8 from J; bases not matched to a gene: 4. The CDR3 runs to 13 residues. This clonotype was sampled from a man aged 25-45 years with acute or convalescent COVID-19. Sample: peripheral blood. The chain combines TRBV7-3 with TRBJ2-1; TRBD1 matches at 9 bases. CDR3 coding DNA: TGTGCCAGCAGCGCGGGACAGGGCTATGAGCAGTTCTTC. This codes for CASSAGQGYEQFF.